This T cell receptor (beta chain) appears in the sequencing data of a study of T cell responses to AZD1222 COVID-19 vaccine. A word on this clone: Its target is not known.

Looked up from germline, CDR1 is SGHDT and CDR2 is YYEEEE. The CDR3 length is 16 residues. The V end lost 0 bases, the J end lost 10 bases, and 22 bases lay between the germline ends. Study-level points and caveats: Reports say nearly half of spike-specific TCRs go after unmutated variant regions.

TCRdb's table, derived via immunoSEQ multiplex PCR, lists solely in-frame clones and lacks some. The data hold about 120,000 clones, with 70% to 90% observed a single time. The TCR was taken from an adult in good health. Sequencing used peripheral blood, obtained on day 0 of AZD1222 vaccination. The rearrangement joins TRBV5-6 to TRBJ1-1, with D possibly TRBD1 on 6 matching bases. Here the CDR3 reads CASSLGLTGPNLGAFF. For the CDR3, the DNA is TGTGCCAGCAGCTTGGGACTGACAGGACCCAACCTGGGAGCTTTCTTT.